This entry describes one T cell receptor beta chain. Antigen specificity is unknown. This record comes from a study of shared clonotypes between healthy human individuals. General study points: Even with large depth, rarefaction showed that sorted-subset sequencing was incomplete.

The V end was cut by 2 bases, the J end by 8 bases, with 16 bases between. Germline loops: CDR1 MGHDK, CDR2 SYGVNS. There are 14 residues in the CDR3. The method was immunoSEQ multiplex PCR; TCRdb's version includes in-frame clones alone and lacks a portion of them. Among approximately 1.4 million clones listed, 95% to 99% were seen once. V gene TRBV25-1 combines with J gene TRBJ2-7; TRBD1 is a possible D gene (5 bases). The origin of this receptor is a man aged 30 to 45 in good health. The material sequenced was naive CD4+ T cells sorted from blood. Indicated subset: CD45RA+ positively selected. CDR3 protein: CASSEQGTQSKQYF. Written as DNA, the CDR3 is TGTGCCAGCAGTGAACAGGGAACCCAATCGAAGCAGTACTTC.